Listed below are T cell receptor beta chains from one sample, sequenced in a study of post-analysis software for immune sequencing data. TCRdb processed the PCR reads anew with MiXCR; each CDR3 protein has one entry. The sample holds roughly 730,000 distinct CDR3 sequences; approximately 30% are singletons and the top ten take approximately 0.6%. The source material was blood. The origin of the receptors is a girl between 5 and 17 years old with multiple sclerosis. CDR3s include the opening cysteine and the closing phenylalanine or tryptophan. The D gene is left open where the match is weak. Rows give clone size only sometimes, using once, few, many, or a class for an expanded clone.

abundance: many; v_gene: TRBV20-1; d_gene: .; j_gene: TRBJ2-1; CDR3nt: TGCAGTGCCACCGTCCGGGGGACCTACAATGAGCAGTTCTTC; CDR3aa: CSATVRGTYNEQFF
abundance: .; v_gene: TRBV7-8; d_gene: .; j_gene: TRBJ2-1; CDR3nt: TGTGCCAGCAGCTTGGGTACGTGGAAAGGTTACAATGAGCAGTTCTTC; CDR3aa: CASSLGTWKGYNEQFF
abundance: .; v_gene: TRBV7-2; d_gene: TRBD2; j_gene: TRBJ2-7; CDR3nt: TGTGCCAGCAGCTTAGGGAATAGCGGGAGTCGTTGGTACGTGCAGTACTTC; CDR3aa: CASSLGNSGSRWYVQYF
abundance: few; v_gene: TRBV12-3/TRBV12-4; d_gene: .; j_gene: TRBJ1-1; CDR3nt: TGTGCCAGCAGCTCCCGGGGGGGTTACCTAGGACATGAAGCTTTCTTT; CDR3aa: CASSSRGGYLGHEAFF
abundance: few; v_gene: TRBV27; d_gene: TRBD2; j_gene: TRBJ2-1; CDR3nt: TGTGCCAGCAGTTCTGCGGGGGACGAGCAGTTCTTC; CDR3aa: CASSSAGDEQFF
abundance: few; v_gene: TRBV29-1; d_gene: .; j_gene: TRBJ2-6; CDR3nt: TGCAGCGTGTACAGGGCTGGGGCCAACGTCCTGACTTTC; CDR3aa: CSVYRAGANVLTF
abundance: few; v_gene: TRBV4-1; d_gene: .; j_gene: TRBJ1-3; CDR3nt: TGCGCCAGCAGCCCACAGGGTAGTGCTGGAAACACCATATATTTT; CDR3aa: CASSPQGSAGNTIYF
abundance: .; v_gene: TRBV27; d_gene: .; j_gene: TRBJ2-7; CDR3nt: TGTGCCAGCAGTCCCCAGGGGAACTCCTACGAGCAGTACTTC; CDR3aa: CASSPQGNSYEQYF
abundance: many; v_gene: TRBV3-1; d_gene: TRBD1; j_gene: TRBJ2-5; CDR3nt: TGTGCCAGCAGCCCCCTCCCGGACAGGGGGCGGGGGACCCAGTACTTC; CDR3aa: CASSPLPDRGRGTQYF
abundance: .; v_gene: TRBV27; d_gene: .; j_gene: TRBJ2-2; CDR3nt: TGTGCCAGCAGTTCAGGGTTCACCGGGGAGCTGTTTTTT; CDR3aa: CASSSGFTGELFF
abundance: few; v_gene: TRBV12-5; d_gene: .; j_gene: TRBJ2-7; CDR3nt: TGTGCTAGTGGTTTGGGGCCCCCTAGGGACCCGCAGTACTTC; CDR3aa: CASGLGPPRDPQYF
abundance: few; v_gene: TRBV3-1; d_gene: .; j_gene: TRBJ2-1; CDR3nt: TGTGCCAGCAGCCAAGATATGAGGGGGTGGGATGAGCAGTTCTTC; CDR3aa: CASSQDMRGWDEQFF
abundance: .; v_gene: TRBV28; d_gene: .; j_gene: TRBJ2-7; CDR3nt: TGTGCCAGCAGTTCCCCGGGACGGCGCTACGAGCAGTACTTC; CDR3aa: CASSSPGRRYEQYF
abundance: .; v_gene: TRBV5-1; d_gene: .; j_gene: TRBJ2-7; CDR3nt: TGCGCCAGCAGCCCACAGGGACGGGATGGCGAGCAGTACTTC; CDR3aa: CASSPQGRDGEQYF
abundance: .; v_gene: TRBV10-2; d_gene: .; j_gene: TRBJ1-1; CDR3nt: TGCGCCAGCAGTGAGTTAAGACGGCGGGCTTTCTTT; CDR3aa: CASSELRRRAFF
abundance: few; v_gene: TRBV7-2; d_gene: .; j_gene: TRBJ2-7; CDR3nt: TGTGCCAGCAGCCAAGATCCTACGGGAGTTTCCTACGAGCAGTACTTC; CDR3aa: CASSQDPTGVSYEQYF
abundance: .; v_gene: TRBV7-9; d_gene: .; j_gene: TRBJ1-6; CDR3nt: TGTGCCAGCAGGGAAAGGACAGAAGGATCACCCCTCCACTTT; CDR3aa: CASRERTEGSPLHF
abundance: .; v_gene: TRBV4-3; d_gene: TRBD1; j_gene: TRBJ2-5; CDR3nt: TGCGCCAGCAGCCATACCTCCGGGACAGGGGGCTCGGAGACCCAGTACTTC; CDR3aa: CASSHTSGTGGSETQYF
abundance: few; v_gene: TRBV20-1; d_gene: .; j_gene: TRBJ1-2; CDR3nt: TGCAGTGCATCCGGCTTATGGAGCTACACCTTC; CDR3aa: CSASGLWSYTF
abundance: .; v_gene: TRBV28; d_gene: .; j_gene: TRBJ2-5; CDR3nt: TGTGCCAGCGGGGGGGGCAGGGGATCCCTGTCCCAGTACTTC; CDR3aa: CASGGGRGSLSQYF
abundance: .; v_gene: TRBV27; d_gene: TRBD1; j_gene: TRBJ1-2; CDR3nt: TGTGCCAGCAGGCATAGCACAGGGGCTAACTATGGCTACACCTTC; CDR3aa: CASRHSTGANYGYTF
abundance: few; v_gene: TRBV4-3; d_gene: TRBD1; j_gene: TRBJ2-1; CDR3nt: TGCGCCAGCAGCCAAGAATGGGGACAGGGAGGTTGGTTCTTC; CDR3aa: CASSQEWGQGGWFF
abundance: once; v_gene: TRBV3-1; d_gene: .; j_gene: TRBJ2-7; CDR3nt: TGTGCCAGCAGCGCAGGCCCGAAGCAGGGTATCTACGAGCAGTACTTC; CDR3aa: CASSAGPKQGIYEQYF
abundance: .; v_gene: TRBV7-2; d_gene: TRBD1; j_gene: TRBJ1-5; CDR3nt: TGTGCCAGCAGCTTAGAAGGGACAGGCGTAAATCAGCCCCAGCATTTT; CDR3aa: CASSLEGTGVNQPQHF
abundance: .; v_gene: TRBV27; d_gene: TRBD1; j_gene: TRBJ1-5; CDR3nt: TGTGCCAGCAGTTCATATACAGGGGGGCAGCCCCAGCATTTT; CDR3aa: CASSSYTGGQPQHF
abundance: few; v_gene: TRBV20-1; d_gene: TRBD2; j_gene: TRBJ2-1; CDR3nt: TGCAGTGCTCGTAGCGGGGTAAGCCCCTACAATGAGCAGTTCTTC; CDR3aa: CSARSGVSPYNEQFF